This T cell receptor beta chain was recorded in a study of a mutant IDH1 vaccine in newly diagnosed glioma (dated by TCRdb to about 2021). For the wider study: Patients received eight vaccinations in weeks 1, 3, 5, 7, 11, 15, 19 and 23, corresponding to visits V03 through V10. The approximately 30 treated patients were approximately 62% male and around 38% female, with a mean age of 40.4 years. Peripheral blood samples were drawn at six visits, namely V03 (baseline), V05, V07, V10, V12 and V13. Longitudinal TCRB deep sequencing was done for 20 to 25 treated patients, wherever samples were available for exploratory analyses. Prior to enrollment, patients had been given standard therapy consisting of radiotherapy alone, temozolomide alone, or radiochemotherapy with temozolomide, with the combination given to most patients. Vaccination was initiated 4-6 weeks after radiotherapy alone, or concurrently with temozolomide cycles in the chemotherapy-containing groups. Study-wide conclusions, independent of this receptor: Pseudoprogression appeared unrelated to alterations in the top peripheral T cell clonotypes detected by TCRB sequencing. Selection of PBMC samples for TCRB deep sequencing was based on availability. The authors stated that sample limitations prevented analyses of patient blood samples from being reproduced. Across multiple MHC alleles, vaccine-induced immune responses were seen in nearly 95% of patients.

V is reduced by 0 bases and J by 6 bases, leaving a spacing of 11 bases between them. Its CDR3 holds 13 amino acids, cysteine through phenylalanine. Only the CDR3 region is kept as DNA, spanning 39 bases read in frame from base 1. Sequences GTSNPN (CDR1) and SVGIG (CDR2) are obtained from the germline V gene (reference sequence). The sample's time point, from its label and the paper: week 11, during vaccination. Each vaccine dose was 300 ug of a 20-mer mutant IDH1 peptide in Montanide, given subcutaneously with topical imiquimod. The donors had newly diagnosed IDH1-mutant astrocytomas of WHO grade 3 or 4 that showed loss of nuclear ATRX. The samples were drawn from NOA16, a multicentre, single-arm, open-label phase I trial in Germany that tested a mutant IDH1 peptide vaccine in humans for the first time. Genomic DNA for TCRB sequencing was extracted from EDTA blood using the DNeasy Blood and Tissue Kit.

Turning to this clone: Its binding antigen is unknown. Nothing much larger sits one base from this clone, and base qualities are not available.

The library was produced with the immunoSEQ multiplex PCR assay. Rearranged TCR beta chain sequences were amplified with the hsTCRB Kit following the manufacturer's protocol. Sequencing of TCRB libraries was carried out on an Illumina MiSeq. In the source study's methods: The kit vendor's proprietary platform handled demultiplexing, trimming and gene mapping. TCRdb re-hosts the immuneACCESS table, in-frame sequences only. Its copies lack some clones; in the studies checked, an unresolved V gene accounts for under half of them, and the cause for the rest is not known. V and J calls and clone size are copied from that table; D and trimming were computed from the DNA. The sample table shows around 60,000 clones, and 70% to 90% are seen once. The top ten hold roughly 1.9% of the sample.

The chain was built from TRBV30 and TRBJ1-2; D gene: possibly TRBD1, on 5 matching bases. The input for sequencing was PBMCs, taken from a glioma patient whose treatment included an IDH1 peptide vaccine. The TCR originated in a man aged 35 to 55 with glioma. The CDR3 has the sequence CAWSVEGVDGYTF. The sequenced DNA is TGTGCCTGGAGTGTAGAAGGGGTTGATGGCTACACCTTC.